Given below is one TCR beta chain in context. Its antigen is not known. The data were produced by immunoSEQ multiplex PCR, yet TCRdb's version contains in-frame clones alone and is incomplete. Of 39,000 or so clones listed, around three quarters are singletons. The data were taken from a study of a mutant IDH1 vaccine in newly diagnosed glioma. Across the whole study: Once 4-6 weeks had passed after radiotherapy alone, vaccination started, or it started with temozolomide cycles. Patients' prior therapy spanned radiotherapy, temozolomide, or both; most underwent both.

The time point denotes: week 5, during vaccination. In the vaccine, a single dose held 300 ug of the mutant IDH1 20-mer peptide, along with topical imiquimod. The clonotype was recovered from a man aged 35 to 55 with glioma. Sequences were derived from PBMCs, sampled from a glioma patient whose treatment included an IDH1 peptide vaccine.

CDR3 sequence: CASSGTGIQETQYF. The CDR3 DNA is TGTGCCAGCAGCGGCACCGGGATCCAAGAGACCCAGTACTTC. The V and J genes are TRBV9 and TRBJ2-5, with D possibly being TRBD2 (5 bases). CDR1 and CDR2 from the germline V gene are SGDLS and YYNGEE. Trimming stripped 3 bases from V and 1 base from J, with 10 bases between. The CDR3 is made up of 14 amino acids.